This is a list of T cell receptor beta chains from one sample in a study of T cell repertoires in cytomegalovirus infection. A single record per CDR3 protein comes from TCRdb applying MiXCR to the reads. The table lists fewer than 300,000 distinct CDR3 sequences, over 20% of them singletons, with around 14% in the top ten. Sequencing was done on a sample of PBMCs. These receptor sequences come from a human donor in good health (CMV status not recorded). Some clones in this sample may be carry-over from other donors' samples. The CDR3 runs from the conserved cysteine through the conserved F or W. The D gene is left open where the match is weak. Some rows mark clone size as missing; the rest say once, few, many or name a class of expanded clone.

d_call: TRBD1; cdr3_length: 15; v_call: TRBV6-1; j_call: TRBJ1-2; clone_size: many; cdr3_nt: TGTGCCAGCAGTGAGCGAACCGGGACAGGGGGCGACTACACCTTC; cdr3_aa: CASSERTGTGGDYTF
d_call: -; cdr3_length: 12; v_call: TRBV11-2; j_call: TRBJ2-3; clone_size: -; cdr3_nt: TGTGCCAGCAGCTTAGGCGGTGGACCGCAGTATTTT; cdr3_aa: CASSLGGGPQYF
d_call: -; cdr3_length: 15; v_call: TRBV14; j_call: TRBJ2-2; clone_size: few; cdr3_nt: TGTGCCAGCAGCCAAGTTTTCCGGGTCGGCGGGGAGCTGTTTTTT; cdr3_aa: CASSQVFRVGGELFF
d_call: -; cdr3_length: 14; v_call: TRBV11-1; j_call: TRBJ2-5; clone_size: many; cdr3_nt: TGTGCCAGCAGCCAAAATAGGGGGGGTGAGACCCAGTACTTC; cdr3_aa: CASSQNRGGETQYF
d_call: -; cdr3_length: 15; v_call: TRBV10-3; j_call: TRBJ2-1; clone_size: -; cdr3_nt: TGTGCCATCAGGCCGTCTGGGGGAGGTGGCAATGAGCAGTTCTTC; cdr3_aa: CAIRPSGGGGNEQFF
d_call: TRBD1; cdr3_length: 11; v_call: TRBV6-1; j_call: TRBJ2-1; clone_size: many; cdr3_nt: TGTGCCAGTCAACAGGGGAATGAGCAGTTCTTC; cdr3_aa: CASQQGNEQFF
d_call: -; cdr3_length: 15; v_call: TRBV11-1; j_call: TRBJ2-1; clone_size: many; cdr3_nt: TGTGCCAGCAGCATTAGCGCAAAGTCCTACAATGAGCAGTTCTTC; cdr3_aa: CASSISAKSYNEQFF
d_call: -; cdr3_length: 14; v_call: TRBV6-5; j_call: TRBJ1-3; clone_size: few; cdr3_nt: TGTGCCAGCAGTTACAGCCCAGGGTTAAACACCATATATTTT; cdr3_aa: CASSYSPGLNTIYF
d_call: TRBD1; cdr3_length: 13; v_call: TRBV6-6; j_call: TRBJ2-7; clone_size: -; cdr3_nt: TGTGCCAGCAGCTGGGACAGAACCTACGAGCAGTACTTC; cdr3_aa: CASSWDRTYEQYF
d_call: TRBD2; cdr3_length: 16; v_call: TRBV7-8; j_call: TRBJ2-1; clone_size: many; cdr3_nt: TGTGCCAGCAGCTTAGCTTTAGCGGGAGGGAACAATGAGCAGTTCTTC; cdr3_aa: CASSLALAGGNNEQFF
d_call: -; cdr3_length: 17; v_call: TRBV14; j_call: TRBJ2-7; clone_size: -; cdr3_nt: TGTGCCAGCAGGGGGAACGCCGGGACTCAGAGCTCCTACGAGCAGTACTTC; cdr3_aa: CASRGNAGTQSSYEQYF
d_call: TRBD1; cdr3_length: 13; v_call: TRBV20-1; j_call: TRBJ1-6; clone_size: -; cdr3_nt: TGCAGTGCTATGACAGGGGGAAATTCACCCCTCCACTTT; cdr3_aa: CSAMTGGNSPLHF
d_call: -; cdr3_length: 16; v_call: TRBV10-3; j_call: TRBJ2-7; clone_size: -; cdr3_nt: TGTGCCATCAGCCCTTCACATATCCGGAACTCCTACGAGCAGTACTTC; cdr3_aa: CAISPSHIRNSYEQYF